Following are 17 T cell receptor beta chains from one sample sequenced in a study of cytomegalovirus exposure and HLA in healthy donors. The PCR had 60 Vbeta and 13 Jbeta primers. Assay: immunoSEQ multiplex PCR; the TCRdb copy retains only in-frame clones and omits some. The sample consists of roughly 110,000 clones, about 68% of them appearing once. Sequenced: PBMCs. The receptors were sampled from a woman aged 40 to 50 in good health and CMV-seropositive.

CDR3 in DNA: TGCGCCAGCAGCCTATACAGGGCTGGGGCCAACGTCCTGACTTTC. It yields the protein CASSLYRAGANVLTF. The chain couples TRBV5-1 to TRBJ2-6; possibly TRBD1 for D (6 bases). V gave up 4 bases and J gave up 2 bases, with 10 bases separating them. The CDR3 is made up of 15 amino acids. From germline, CDR1 is SGHRS and CDR2 YFSETQ.

The chain links TRBV5-1 to TRBJ2-7; 8 bases line up with TRBD1. Per germline, CDR1 SGHRS and CDR2 YFSETQ. The CDR3 loop spans 14 amino acids. Unmatched junction bases numbered 3, after V lost 4 bases and J lost 0 bases. The CDR3 loop reads CASSRDRSSYEQYF. The CDR3 nucleotides are TGCGCCAGCAGCCGGGACAGGAGCTCCTACGAGCAGTACTTC.

This chain connects TRBV15 to TRBJ2-5; weak D call: TRBD1 (6 bases). Deletions cut 1 base from V and 1 base from J, with 13 bases between. Germline CDR1 LNHNV, CDR2 YYDKDF (reference sequence). CDR3 length equals 16 residues. CDR3 sequence reads: CATSRGGLGIQETQYF. DNA for the CDR3: TGTGCCACCAGCAGAGGGGGGCTGGGGATCCAAGAGACCCAGTACTTC.

A remark on this clone: Additional DNA sequences in this sample encode the identical CDR3. The chain links TRBV19 to TRBJ2-7; 8 bases map to TRBD2. The CDR3 loop spans 15 amino acids. Germline-derived CDR1 and CDR2 are LNHDA and SQIVND (reference sequence). V dropped 3 bases and J dropped 4; count of bases not matched to a gene: 8. The CDR3 is CASSIQAGGRYEQYF. As DNA, the CDR3 is TGTGCCAGTAGTATCCAGGCGGGCGGGAGGTACGAGCAGTACTTC.

The CDR3 bases are TGCGCCAGCAGCTTGGGGGGACTAGCGATCGCCGGGGAGCTGTTTTTT. Encoded protein: CASSLGGLAIAGELFF. J is TRBJ2-2 and V is TRBV5-1, with 10 bases lining up with TRBD2. After removal of 0 bases from V and 6 bases from J, the junction contained 5 bases not matched to a gene. The CDR3 contains 16 residues. Germline CDR1 reads SGHRS; CDR2 reads YFSETQ.

The chain joins TRBV4-1 to TRBJ2-5; perhaps TRBD2 as D (6 bases). CDR1 and CDR2 (germline): MGHRA, YSYEKL. Trimming took 4 bases from V and 2 from J, leaving 20 bases between them. The CDR3 spans 17 residues. The CDR3 sequence: CASSRPLARMQQETQYF. The CDR3 DNA reads TGCGCCAGCAGCCGCCCTCTAGCGCGTATGCAACAAGAGACCCAGTACTTC.

This clone was seen a single time. V gene TRBV6-5 combines with J gene TRBJ1-2; D not resolved. V lost 2 bases and J 0 bases, leaving 10 bases between the germline ends. CDR1 and CDR2 (germline): MNHEY, SVGAGI. The CDR3 loop spans 15 amino acids. CDR3 nucleotide sequence: TGTGCCAGCAGTTACGCGGGTTCGGCTAACTATGGCTACACCTTC. It is translated as CASSYAGSANYGYTF.

The chain recombines TRBV6-1 with TRBJ2-1, with 8 bases fitting TRBD1. The CDR3 has 13 amino acids. The V and J ends lost 7 bases and 6 bases, in that order; junction bases with no gene match: 5. Per germline, CDR1 MNHNS and CDR2 SASEGT. CDR3 amino acids: CASTRDRPNEQFF. CDR3 nucleotides: TGTGCCAGCACCCGGGACAGGCCCAATGAGCAGTTCTTC.

The chain joins TRBV7-2 to TRBJ2-3, with TRBD2 identical over 14 bases. The CDR3 runs 16 residues. The ends lost 5 bases at V and 3 bases at J; junction bases unmatched: 4. From germline, CDR1 is SGHTA and CDR2 FQGNSA. DNA of the CDR3: TGTGCCAGCAGCGCCTGGACTAGCGGGGGGACAGATACGCAGTATTTT. Translation: CASSAWTSGGTDTQYF.

A few counts support this clone. The chain combines TRBV9 with TRBJ2-3; maybe TRBD1 (7 bases). This CDR3 is 15 amino acids long. The germline CDR1 and CDR2 sequences are SGDLS and YYNGEE. Trimming took 4 bases from V and 2 from J, leaving 14 bases between them. The CDR3: CASSRGDSYTDTQYF. The CDR3 DNA reads TGTGCCAGCAGCAGGGGGGACAGTTACACAGATACGCAGTATTTT. The variable domain in full, with the rest retrieved from reference TRBV9 and TRBJ2-3, is DSGVTQTPKHLITATGQRVTLRCSPRSGDLSVYWYQQSLDQGLQFLIQYYNGEERAKGNILERFSAQQFPDLHSELNLSSLELGDSALYFCASSRGDSYTDTQYFGPGTRLTVL.

V usage is TRBV14 and J usage is TRBJ1-2; TRBD1 might be the D (6 bases). Trimming removed 2 bases from V and 5 bases from J, with 18 bases in between. The CDR3 runs 16 residues. The germline gives CDR1 SGHDN, CDR2 FVKESK. CDR3 sequence (DNA): TGTGCCAGCAGCCAACCCGGGACATTCGGGATTTATGGCTACACCTTC. This codes for CASSQPGTFGIYGYTF.

The chain joins TRBV18 to TRBJ1-2; TRBD1 might be the D (6 bases). CDR1 and CDR2 from the germline V gene are KGHSH and LQKENI. Between the trimmed V and J ends, which lost 3 bases and 7 bases, there was a span of 12 bases. The CDR3 is 13 residues long. The CDR3 reads CASSPETGSGYTF. In DNA, the CDR3 is TGTGCCAGCTCACCCGAGACAGGCTCTGGCTACACCTTC. The full variable domain, with the rest looked up from reference TRBV18 and TRBJ1-2, is NAGVMQNPRHLVRRRGQEARLRCSPMKGHSHVYWYRQLPEEGLKFMVYLQKENIIDESGMPKERFSAEFPKEGPSILRIQQVVRGDSAAYFCASSPETGSGYTFGSGTRLTVV.

A few counts support this clone. CDR3 DNA: TGTGCCACCAGCAGAGTGGACAGGGCCACAGATACGCAGTATTTT. It specifies CATSRVDRATDTQYF. The chain has TRBV15 and TRBJ2-3; 8 nucleotides match TRBD1. This CDR3 has 15 residues. Germline V CDR1 and CDR2: LNHNV, YYDKDF (reference sequence). The J segment lost 2 bases and the V segment lost 1 base, leaving 2 bases of the junction unmatched. Full variable domain (outside the CDR3, taken from reference TRBV15 and TRBJ2-3): DAMVIQNPRYQVTQFGKPVTLSCSQTLNHNVMYWYQQKSSQAPKLLFHYYDKDFNNEADTPDNFQSRRPNTSFCFLDIRSPGLGDTAMYLCATSRVDRATDTQYFGPGTRLTVL.

The chain joins TRBV11-2 to TRBJ1-2; 8 bases align to TRBD1. Per germline, CDR1 SGHAT and CDR2 FQNNGV. This CDR3 has 16 residues. Unmatched junction bases numbered 16, after V lost 5 bases and J lost 8 bases. CDR3 coding DNA: TGTGCCAGCAGCGCGCCCGGAAGGACAGGGAGTGAGGGCTACACCTTC. This translates into CASSAPGRTGSEGYTF.

The V call is TRBV12-5, the J call TRBJ2-7; perhaps TRBD2 as D (5 bases). Trimming stripped 5 bases from V and 0 bases from J, with 11 bases between. This CDR3 region has 14 residues. Germline CDR1 reads LGHNT; CDR2 reads FRNRAP. CDR3 DNA sequence: TGTGCTAGTGGTCCTATGGACTCCTCCTACGAGCAGTACTTC. Translation: CASGPMDSSYEQYF.

The chain carries TRBV18 and TRBJ1-1, with D possibly TRBD1 on 5 matching bases. In germline, CDR1 is KGHSH, CDR2 LQKENI. CDR3 size: 16 residues. V was trimmed by 0 bases and J by 0 bases, leaving 11 bases between them. The CDR3 sequence: CASSPPSGMMNTEAFF. The CDR3 DNA reads TGTGCCAGCTCACCACCGTCAGGGATGATGAACACTGAAGCTTTCTTT.

The genes are TRBV9 and TRBJ2-1; TRBD1 matches 7 bases. The CDR3 runs to 14 residues. J lost 6 bases, V lost 0 bases, and 3 bases had no gene match. CDR1 and CDR2 (germline): SGDLS, YYNGEE. CDR3 in DNA: TGTGCCAGCAGCGTAGCTGGGGACAGCAATGAGCAGTTCTTC. This translates into CASSVAGDSNEQFF.